Reported below is one T cell receptor (beta chain). Its target is not known. Germline loops: CDR1 SGHAT, CDR2 FQNNGV. This CDR3 has 16 residues. V was pared by 4 bases and J by 0 bases, with 8 bases of the junction left unmatched. Sequencing was performed with immunoSEQ multiplex PCR; in TCRdb, only in-frame clones are kept and a portion is missing. The top ten hold roughly 2.5% of the sample, which has fewer than 120,000 clones, more than 90% seen once. The data stem from a study of T cell responses to AZD1222 COVID-19 vaccine. General study results and limits: The donors showed a predominance of white British ancestry and of females, with possible underestimation of clonal diversity. Spike as a whole was targeted by vaccine-associated CD4 TCRs, dominant at 160-218 and 743-854. None of the repertoires were sampled until the peak T cell response had passed. Among AZD1222 vaccinees, only six or seven were seropositive at baseline.

This receptor was taken from an adult who received the AZD1222 COVID-19 vaccine. The source material was peripheral blood, sampled 28 days after the second AZD1222 dose. The chain links TRBV11-2 to TRBJ1-2; 7 nucleotides line up with TRBD1. For the CDR3, the DNA is TGTGCCAGCAGCTCGCCGAGGGACAGCTCTAACTATGGCTACACCTTC. Residues: CASSSPRDSSNYGYTF.